Listed below are T cell receptor beta chains from one sample, sequenced in a study of T cells after yellow fever vaccination. TCRdb analysed the 5' RACE reads with MiXCR anew, one entry per CDR3 protein. The sample has 550,000 to 750,000 distinct CDR3 sequences; approximately 13% are singletons. The starting material was PBMCs, obtained on the day of the yellow fever booster vaccination. The receptors derive from a young man who received the YFV17D yellow fever vaccine. Each CDR3 is given with its conserved first and last residue. Each record gives: V gene, J gene, clone size, D gene, CDR3 protein, CDR3 DNA. A D gene is named only where the DNA matches it firmly. Clone size is given for some rows only: seen once, a few or many times, or a class if the clone is expanded.

TRBV7-8,TRBJ2-3,-,TRBD1,CASRTGTGGTDTQYF,TGTGCCAGCAGAACCGGGACAGGAGGGACAGATACGCAGTATTTT
TRBV5-1,TRBJ2-5,-,TRBD1,CASSASGTGVGETQYF,TGCGCCAGCAGCGCCTCCGGGACAGGGGTAGGAGAGACCCAGTACTTC
TRBV5-5,TRBJ2-7,few,-,CASSRGVSGGYEQYF,TGTGCCAGCAGCCGGGGAGTCTCAGGAGGGTACGAGCAGTACTTC
TRBV5-1,TRBJ2-1,few,TRBD2,CASSLAPSGSINEQFF,TGCGCCAGCAGCCTGGCCCCTAGCGGGAGTATCAATGAGCAGTTCTTC
TRBV6-2/TRBV6-3,TRBJ2-4,-,-,CASALSGLAKNIQYF,TGTGCCAGCGCTCTCAGCGGACTAGCCAAAAACATTCAGTACTTC
TRBV20-1,TRBJ2-3,many,TRBD2,CSASSGSGTDTQYF,TGCAGTGCTAGTAGCGGGAGTGGCACAGATACGCAGTATTTT
TRBV19,TRBJ2-1,-,TRBD1,CASSMGQGYNEQFF,TGTGCCAGTAGTATGGGACAGGGGTACAATGAGCAGTTCTTC
TRBV7-2,TRBJ2-7,-,TRBD1,CASSLGGISSYEQYF,TGTGCCAGCAGCCTAGGGGGCATTAGCTCCTACGAGCAGTACTTC
TRBV5-6,TRBJ2-7,-,-,CASSLPASGLYEQYF,TGTGCCAGCAGCTTACCGGCCAGCGGTCTCTACGAGCAGTACTTC
TRBV7-2,TRBJ2-2,few,-,CASSLGWGTGELFF,TGTGCCAGCAGCTTAGGGTGGGGAACCGGGGAGCTGTTTTTT
TRBV27,TRBJ2-7,few,TRBD2,CASSPGATSGYEQYF,TGTGCCAGCAGCCCCGGGGCGACTAGCGGCTACGAGCAGTACTTC
TRBV11-2,TRBJ2-7,-,-,CASMNKRGTYRF,TGTGCCAGCATGAACAAAAGGGGGACATACAGATTC
TRBV4-3,TRBJ2-7,once,-,CASSLTRGDSYEQYF,TGCGCCAGCAGCCTTACCAGGGGGGATTCCTACGAGCAGTACTTC
TRBV5-1,TRBJ2-3,few,-,CASSESSRTGTQYF,TGCGCCAGCAGCGAGAGTTCCCGAACGGGTACGCAGTATTTT
TRBV5-1,TRBJ1-5,-,TRBD1,CASSLGTGGSNQPQHF,TGCGCCAGCAGCTTGGGAACAGGGGGTAGCAATCAGCCCCAGCATTTT
TRBV10-3,TRBJ2-3,once,-,CGIAGQPDTQYF,TGTGGCATCGCGGGACAACCAGATACGCAGTATTTT
TRBV6-1,TRBJ2-2,few,-,CASRKEGAGELFF,TGTGCCAGCAGAAAGGAAGGGGCCGGGGAGCTGTTTTTT
TRBV6-5,TRBJ1-2,-,-,CASSYTGKRGYTF,TGTGCCAGCAGTTACACGGGGAAGCGTGGCTACACGTTC
TRBV7-2,TRBJ2-3,-,-,CASSPDRDDTQYF,TGTGCCAGCAGCCCAGACCGCGACGATACGCAGTATTTT
TRBV28,TRBJ2-3,-,TRBD2,CASSFSTSGLTDTQYF,TGTGCCAGCAGTTTTAGTACTAGCGGGCTCACAGATACGCAGTATTTT
TRBV10-3,TRBJ2-5,-,-,CAISEHLGGAETQYF,TGTGCCATCAGTGAGCATTTAGGAGGTGCGGAGACCCAGTACTTC
TRBV7-2,TRBJ2-2,-,TRBD2,CASSLLTSANTGELFF,TGTGCCAGCAGTCTTCTCACTAGCGCGAACACCGGGGAGCTGTTTTTT
TRBV12-3/TRBV12-4,TRBJ2-1,many,-,CASSPTRTAHNEQFF,TGTGCCAGCAGCCCGACGAGGACAGCTCACAATGAGCAGTTCTTC
TRBV20-1,TRBJ2-1,-,-,CSAATHEQFF,TGCAGTGCTGCTACGCATGAGCAGTTCTTC
TRBV5-1,TRBJ2-1,many,-,CASSLGAASLNEQFF,TGCGCCAGCAGCCTAGGGGCAGCCTCTCTGAATGAGCAGTTCTTC
TRBV20-1,TRBJ2-7,-,-,CSALGGLTYEQYF,TGCAGTGCTCTCGGTGGTCTTACCTACGAGCAGTACTTC
TRBV5-1,TRBJ2-1,few,TRBD2,CASSMGLAGENEQFF,TGCGCCAGCAGCATGGGACTAGCGGGAGAAAATGAGCAGTTCTTC
TRBV5-5,TRBJ2-2,-,TRBD2,CASRGTSGSPGELFF,TGTGCCAGCAGAGGGACTAGCGGGAGTCCCGGGGAGCTGTTTTTT
TRBV20-1,TRBJ1-1,-,TRBD1,CSAREQGWTEAFF,TGCAGTGCTAGGGAACAGGGGTGGACTGAAGCTTTCTTT
TRBV20-1,TRBJ2-1,-,-,CSARDPVYNEQFF,TGCAGTGCTAGAGATCCAGTCTACAATGAGCAGTTCTTC
TRBV5-4,TRBJ1-6,-,TRBD1,CASSKSGTGHNSPLHF,TGTGCCAGCAGCAAATCCGGGACAGGGCATAATTCACCCCTCCACTTT
TRBV4-2,TRBJ2-3,-,-,CASSQAFRTDTQYF,TGTGCCAGCAGCCAAGCATTCCGCACAGATACGCAGTATTTT
TRBV7-2,TRBJ2-1,-,-,CASSLSGVGWEQFF,TGTGCCAGCAGCTTATCGGGAGTGGGTTGGGAGCAGTTCTTC
TRBV7-9,TRBJ2-1,few,TRBD2,CASSLSRLAAYNEQFF,TGTGCCAGCAGCTTATCTCGACTAGCGGCTTACAATGAGCAGTTCTTC
TRBV7-9,TRBJ1-1,-,-,CASSLVASSNTEAFF,TGTGCCAGCAGCTTAGTGGCAAGCTCGAACACTGAAGCTTTCTTT
TRBV4-3,TRBJ2-1,-,TRBD2,CASSQGTSGYNEQFF,TGCGCCAGCAGCCAGGGGACTAGCGGTTACAATGAGCAGTTCTTC
TRBV18,TRBJ2-3,few,-,CASSRSRRSRAATDTQYF,TGTGCCAGCTCACGATCCCGCCGTAGTCGGGCCGCGACAGATACGCAGTATTTT
TRBV3-1,TRBJ2-4,-,TRBD2,CASSHDGLAGGPVNIQYF,TGTGCCAGCAGCCATGACGGACTAGCGGGAGGGCCTGTGAACATTCAGTACTTC
TRBV19,TRBJ2-1,few,TRBD2,CASSMGTSGSNEQFF,TGTGCCAGTAGTATGGGGACTAGCGGGAGTAATGAGCAGTTCTTC
TRBV4-2,TRBJ2-1,few,TRBD2,CASSPLSGRNNEQFF,TGTGCCAGCAGCCCACTTAGCGGGAGAAACAATGAGCAGTTCTTC
TRBV19,TRBJ2-7,many,-,CASSRGPSYEQYF,TGTGCCAGTTCCAGGGGCCCCTCCTACGAGCAGTACTTC
TRBV5-1,TRBJ2-7,-,TRBD1,CASSLVGQGAVEQYF,TGCGCCAGCAGCTTGGTGGGACAGGGGGCTGTCGAGCAGTACTTC
TRBV14,TRBJ2-1,-,-,CASSQAGSSRYNEQFF,TGTGCCAGCAGCCAGGCTGGGAGCTCCCGGTACAATGAGCAGTTCTTC
TRBV6-1,TRBJ2-2,-,TRBD2,CASSTRDYHTGELFF,TGTGCCAGCAGCACCCGGGACTATCACACCGGGGAGCTGTTTTTT